A selection of T cell receptor beta chains follows, all from one sample in a study of shared clonotypes between healthy human individuals. Profiled with immunoSEQ multiplex PCR; TCRdb holds only in-frame clones, not every one. There are over 2 million clones in the sample; just under 95% occur only once, and 0.3% to 0.4% lies in the top ten. Sequenced input: naive CD4+ T cells from PBMCs. The receptors come from a man aged 18-30 years in good health. Some clones in this sample may be carry-over from other donors' samples. The CDR3 runs from the conserved cysteine through the conserved F or W. A D gene is named only where the DNA matches it firmly. The size of a clone is reported for some rows only, either as once, few or many, or as a class for expanded clones.

cdr3_nt: TGCGCCAGCAGCTTGGATATAGGTACCATGGGCTACACCTTC
cdr3_aa: CASSLDIGTMGYTF
v_call: TRBV5-1
j_call: TRBJ1-2
d_call: -
clone_size: -

cdr3_nt: TGTGCCAGCAGCGCCGGGACAGGGCCTTACAATGAGCAGTTCTTC
cdr3_aa: CASSAGTGPYNEQFF
v_call: TRBV9
j_call: TRBJ2-1
d_call: TRBD1
clone_size: few

cdr3_nt: TGTGCCAGCAGCCTAGACGGGGTATACACTGAAGCTTTCTTT
cdr3_aa: CASSLDGVYTEAFF
v_call: TRBV7-9
j_call: TRBJ1-1
d_call: -
clone_size: -

cdr3_nt: TGTGCCAGCGGGGGGCTAGCGGACTACGAGCAGTACTTC
cdr3_aa: CASGGLADYEQYF
v_call: TRBV28
j_call: TRBJ2-7
d_call: -
clone_size: -

cdr3_nt: TGTGCCAGCAGTTTTGGACTAGCGGGTTACCAAGAGACCCAGTACTTC
cdr3_aa: CASSFGLAGYQETQYF
v_call: TRBV28
j_call: TRBJ2-5
d_call: TRBD2
clone_size: -

cdr3_nt: TGTGCCAGCTTAACCTCCGGACAGGGGGCGAATGAGCAGTTCTTC
cdr3_aa: CASLTSGQGANEQFF
v_call: TRBV2
j_call: TRBJ2-1
d_call: TRBD1
clone_size: -

cdr3_nt: TGTGCCAGCAGCCCGGGGACAGCGAACACTGAAGCTTTCTTT
cdr3_aa: CASSPGTANTEAFF
v_call: TRBV7-2
j_call: TRBJ1-1
d_call: TRBD1
clone_size: -

cdr3_nt: TGTGCCAGCAGCCTCTTCGGCAGGGGGGGGAAGAACACTGAAGCTTTCTTT
cdr3_aa: CASSLFGRGGKNTEAFF
v_call: TRBV7-2
j_call: TRBJ1-1
d_call: TRBD1
clone_size: -

cdr3_nt: TGTGCCATCGACAGTCACACCGGGGAGCTGTTTTTT
cdr3_aa: CAIDSHTGELFF
v_call: TRBV7-8
j_call: TRBJ2-2
d_call: -
clone_size: -

cdr3_nt: TGTGCCAGCAAAACCACAGGCGATAGCAATCAGCCCCAGCATTTT
cdr3_aa: CASKTTGDSNQPQHF
v_call: TRBV28
j_call: TRBJ1-5
d_call: -
clone_size: -

cdr3_nt: TGTGCCAGCAGCGTAGGGGGTAGCGGAGCTAGCACAGATACGCAGTATTTT
cdr3_aa: CASSVGGSGASTDTQYF
v_call: TRBV9
j_call: TRBJ2-3
d_call: -
clone_size: -

cdr3_nt: TGTGCCAGCAGCCTCGGGAGAAGGAATCCCTACGAGCAGTACTTC
cdr3_aa: CASSLGRRNPYEQYF
v_call: TRBV5-6
j_call: TRBJ2-7
d_call: -
clone_size: -

cdr3_nt: TGTGCCAGGGGACAGAGCCCCTACGAGCAGTACTTC
cdr3_aa: CARGQSPYEQYF
v_call: TRBV2
j_call: TRBJ2-7
d_call: TRBD1
clone_size: -

cdr3_nt: TGTGCCGCACGACGAACCGGGGAGCTGTTTTTT
cdr3_aa: CAARRTGELFF
v_call: TRBV2
j_call: TRBJ2-2
d_call: -
clone_size: -

cdr3_nt: TGCGCCAGCAGCTCCCTGGGCATCATGAACACTGAAGCTTTCTTT
cdr3_aa: CASSSLGIMNTEAFF
v_call: TRBV5-1
j_call: TRBJ1-1
d_call: -
clone_size: -

cdr3_nt: TGCAGCGTGATGAGGAACGCTGACACTGAAGCTTTCTTT
cdr3_aa: CSVMRNADTEAFF
v_call: TRBV29-1
j_call: TRBJ1-1
d_call: -
clone_size: -

cdr3_nt: TGTGCCAGCAGTTACTCTCCTAGCGGGAACTACGAGCAGTACTTC
cdr3_aa: CASSYSPSGNYEQYF
v_call: TRBV6-5
j_call: TRBJ2-7
d_call: TRBD2
clone_size: -

cdr3_nt: TGTGCCAGCAGCACCCTCAATTACGAGCAGTACTTC
cdr3_aa: CASSTLNYEQYF
v_call: TRBV7-9
j_call: TRBJ2-7
d_call: -
clone_size: -

cdr3_nt: TGTGCCAGCAGCTTGGGGGGACTAGCACCGGGAGAGACCCAGTACTTC
cdr3_aa: CASSLGGLAPGETQYF
v_call: TRBV5-6
j_call: TRBJ2-5
d_call: TRBD2
clone_size: -

cdr3_nt: TGTGCCAGCTCATCCTACCAGGGGGCGGGCACAGATACGCAGTATTTT
cdr3_aa: CASSSYQGAGTDTQYF
v_call: TRBV18
j_call: TRBJ2-3
d_call: TRBD1
clone_size: once

cdr3_nt: TGTGCCAGTCGGCCCCGCAGGGGGTTAAACACCGGGGAGCTGTTTTTT
cdr3_aa: CASRPRRGLNTGELFF
v_call: TRBV19
j_call: TRBJ2-2
d_call: TRBD1
clone_size: -

cdr3_nt: TGTGCCAGCAGGCGCGGTGAACAGCCCCAGCATTTT
cdr3_aa: CASRRGEQPQHF
v_call: TRBV2
j_call: TRBJ1-5
d_call: -
clone_size: -

cdr3_nt: TGTGCCAGCGCGGGGCCAAAACAAGAGACCCAGTACTTC
cdr3_aa: CASAGPKQETQYF
v_call: TRBV28
j_call: TRBJ2-5
d_call: -
clone_size: -

cdr3_nt: TGTGCCAGCAGCTTAACAAAGGATCAGCCCCAGCATTTT
cdr3_aa: CASSLTKDQPQHF
v_call: TRBV7-3
j_call: TRBJ1-5
d_call: -
clone_size: -

cdr3_nt: TGTGCCAGCAGCTTACGGGCGACGGGGACAGCTAACTATGGCTACACCTTC
cdr3_aa: CASSLRATGTANYGYTF
v_call: TRBV7-2
j_call: TRBJ1-2
d_call: TRBD1
clone_size: once

cdr3_nt: TGTGCCAGCAGTTTATTTTATGGTATAGGGACAGGGCTTTACTACGAGCAGTACTTC
cdr3_aa: CASSLFYGIGTGLYYEQYF
v_call: TRBV28
j_call: TRBJ2-7
d_call: TRBD1
clone_size: once

cdr3_nt: TGTGCCAGTAGCACCACCGGACAGGGACTGAATCAGCCCCAGCATTTT
cdr3_aa: CASSTTGQGLNQPQHF
v_call: TRBV19
j_call: TRBJ1-5
d_call: TRBD1
clone_size: -

cdr3_nt: TGCAGTGCTAGAGCCCCGGGAGAGCAGTACTTC
cdr3_aa: CSARAPGEQYF
v_call: TRBV20-1
j_call: TRBJ2-7
d_call: -
clone_size: -

cdr3_nt: TGTGCCAGCAGAGGCGGTCTGGCAGAGACCCAGTACTTC
cdr3_aa: CASRGGLAETQYF
v_call: TRBV28
j_call: TRBJ2-5
d_call: -
clone_size: -

cdr3_nt: TGTGCCAGTAGCCCCGGGACGACTTACAATGAGCAGTTCTTC
cdr3_aa: CASSPGTTYNEQFF
v_call: TRBV19
j_call: TRBJ2-1
d_call: -
clone_size: -

cdr3_nt: TGTGCCAGCAGTGGTGGGACTAGCGGGATCTACGAGCAGTACTTC
cdr3_aa: CASSGGTSGIYEQYF
v_call: TRBV25-1
j_call: TRBJ2-7
d_call: TRBD2
clone_size: -

cdr3_nt: TGTGCCAGCTCACCGGGGGCGTTCGGGACTAGCGCCAAGGGAGATACGCAGTATTTT
cdr3_aa: CASSPGAFGTSAKGDTQYF
v_call: TRBV18
j_call: TRBJ2-3
d_call: TRBD2
clone_size: -

cdr3_nt: TGTGCCAGCCACGGGACAGGGGGTTCACCCCTCCACTTT
cdr3_aa: CASHGTGGSPLHF
v_call: TRBV28
j_call: TRBJ1-6
d_call: TRBD1
clone_size: -

cdr3_nt: TGTGCCAGCAGTTTATGGGACAATCCAGATACGCAGTATTTT
cdr3_aa: CASSLWDNPDTQYF
v_call: TRBV27
j_call: TRBJ2-3
d_call: -
clone_size: -

cdr3_nt: TGCGCCAGCAGCTCAGGAAGAAACAGGGGTGAAAAACTGTTTTTT
cdr3_aa: CASSSGRNRGEKLFF
v_call: TRBV5-1
j_call: TRBJ1-4
d_call: TRBD1
clone_size: few

cdr3_nt: TGTGCCAGCAGCTTCCCGCCCGGGCGCCAGCAGTACAATGAGCAGTTCTTC
cdr3_aa: CASSFPPGRQQYNEQFF
v_call: TRBV5-6
j_call: TRBJ2-1
d_call: -
clone_size: -

cdr3_nt: TGTGCCAGTTACGGTAGCTCTGGGGCCAACGTCCTGACTTTC
cdr3_aa: CASYGSSGANVLTF
v_call: TRBV19
j_call: TRBJ2-6
d_call: -
clone_size: -

cdr3_nt: TGTGCCAGCAGTTTAATCCCGGAAAGCTACACCTTC
cdr3_aa: CASSLIPESYTF
v_call: TRBV28
j_call: TRBJ1-2
d_call: -
clone_size: -

cdr3_nt: TGCGCCAGCAGCGAAGGACTAGTGTTAGAGACCCAGTACTTC
cdr3_aa: CASSEGLVLETQYF
v_call: TRBV5-1
j_call: TRBJ2-5
d_call: TRBD2
clone_size: -

cdr3_nt: TGTGCCAGCAGCTCTAGCGGGAGCACAGATACGCAGTATTTT
cdr3_aa: CASSSSGSTDTQYF
v_call: TRBV2
j_call: TRBJ2-3
d_call: TRBD2
clone_size: -

cdr3_nt: TGTGCCAGCAGCGAGACCCCGAAGGGGAACACCGGGGAGCTGTTTTTT
cdr3_aa: CASSETPKGNTGELFF
v_call: TRBV9
j_call: TRBJ2-2
d_call: -
clone_size: -